This T cell receptor (beta chain) was sequenced in a study of regulatory T cells in long-lasting Graves disease. Germline CDR1 and CDR2: MNHNS and SASEGT. The CDR3 loop spans 14 amino acids. V lost 6 bases and J 5 bases, leaving 16 bases between the germline ends. Time point described: persistent/refractory GD, antithyroid drugs over 5 years with positive TRAb. Making the TCR library involved RNA that had been extracted from PBMCs. Arm-PCR of CDR3 regions and iRepertoire HTBI primers were the basis on which TCR beta libraries were built. TCRdb ran MiXCR on the multiplex PCR reads and lists one entry per CDR3 protein. Of 250,000 to 300,000 distinct CDR3 sequences listed, 20% to 25% were seen once; the top ten hold roughly 50%.

The source material was peripheral blood mononuclear cells (PBMCs), sampled when the disease was refractory, from a patient treated with antithyroid drugs. This rearrangement joins TRBV6-1 to TRBJ2-5; TRBD1 might be the D (5 bases). The receptor's source is a female donor with Graves disease. CDR3 bases: TGTGCCAGCAGGTCCCACAGGAAAAGGGAGACCCAGTACTTC. This gives the protein CASRSHRKRETQYF.